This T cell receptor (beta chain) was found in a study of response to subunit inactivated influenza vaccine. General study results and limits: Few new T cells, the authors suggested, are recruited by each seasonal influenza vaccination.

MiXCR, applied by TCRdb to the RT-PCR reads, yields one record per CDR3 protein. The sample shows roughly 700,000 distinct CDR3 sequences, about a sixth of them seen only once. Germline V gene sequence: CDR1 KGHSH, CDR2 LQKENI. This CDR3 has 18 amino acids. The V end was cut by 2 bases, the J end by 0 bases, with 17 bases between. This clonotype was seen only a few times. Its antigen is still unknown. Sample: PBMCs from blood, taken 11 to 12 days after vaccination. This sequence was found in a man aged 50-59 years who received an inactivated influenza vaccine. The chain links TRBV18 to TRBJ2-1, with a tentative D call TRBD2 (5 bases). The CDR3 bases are TGTGCCAGCTCACCAAGCCTCTGGGAGCCCAGCTCCTACAATGAGCAGTTCTTC. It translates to CASSPSLWEPSSYNEQFF.